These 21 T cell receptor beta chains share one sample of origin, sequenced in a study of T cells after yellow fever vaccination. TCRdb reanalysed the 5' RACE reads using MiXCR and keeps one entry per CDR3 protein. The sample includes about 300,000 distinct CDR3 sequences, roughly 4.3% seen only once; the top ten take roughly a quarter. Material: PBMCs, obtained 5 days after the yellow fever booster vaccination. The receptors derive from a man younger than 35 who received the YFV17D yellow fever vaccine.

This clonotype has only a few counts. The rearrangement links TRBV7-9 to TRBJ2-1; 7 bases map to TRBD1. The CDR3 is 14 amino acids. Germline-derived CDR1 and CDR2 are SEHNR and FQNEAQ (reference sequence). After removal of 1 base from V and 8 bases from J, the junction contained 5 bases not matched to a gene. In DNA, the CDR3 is TGTGCCAGCAGCTTAGGACAGGGTAATTATGAGCAGTTCTTC. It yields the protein CASSLGQGNYEQFF.

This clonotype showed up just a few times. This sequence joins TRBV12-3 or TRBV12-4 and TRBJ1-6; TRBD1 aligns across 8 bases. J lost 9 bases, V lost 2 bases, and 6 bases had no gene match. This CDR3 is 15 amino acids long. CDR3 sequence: CASSLIGQGTSPLHF. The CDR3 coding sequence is TGTGCCAGCAGTTTAATAGGACAGGGAACTTCACCCCTCCACTTT.

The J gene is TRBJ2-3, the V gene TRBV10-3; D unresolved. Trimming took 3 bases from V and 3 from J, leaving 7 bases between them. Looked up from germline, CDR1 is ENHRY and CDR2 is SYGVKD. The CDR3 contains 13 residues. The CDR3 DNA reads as TGTGCCATCAGTGACGGAGCGACAGATACGCAGTATTTT. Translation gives CAISDGATDTQYF.

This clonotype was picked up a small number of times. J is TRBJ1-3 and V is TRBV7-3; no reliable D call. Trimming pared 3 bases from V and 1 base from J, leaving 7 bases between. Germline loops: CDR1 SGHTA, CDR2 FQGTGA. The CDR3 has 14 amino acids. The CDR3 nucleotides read TGTGCCAGCAGCTTGATAGGATCTGGAAACACCATATATTTT. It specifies CASSLIGSGNTIYF.

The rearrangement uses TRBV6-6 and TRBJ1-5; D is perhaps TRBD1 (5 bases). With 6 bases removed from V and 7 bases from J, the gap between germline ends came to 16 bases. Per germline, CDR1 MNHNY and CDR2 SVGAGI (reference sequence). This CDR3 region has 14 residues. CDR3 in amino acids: CASRPSGGRQPQHF. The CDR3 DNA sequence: TGTGCCAGCAGGCCCTCCGGGGGTCGACAGCCCCAGCATTTT.

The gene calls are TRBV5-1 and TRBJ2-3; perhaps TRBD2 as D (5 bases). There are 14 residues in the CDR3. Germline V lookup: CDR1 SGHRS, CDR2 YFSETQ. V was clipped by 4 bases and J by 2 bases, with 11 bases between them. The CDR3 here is CASSRGRSTDTQYF. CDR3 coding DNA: TGCGCCAGCAGCCGCGGGCGATCCACAGATACGCAGTATTTT.

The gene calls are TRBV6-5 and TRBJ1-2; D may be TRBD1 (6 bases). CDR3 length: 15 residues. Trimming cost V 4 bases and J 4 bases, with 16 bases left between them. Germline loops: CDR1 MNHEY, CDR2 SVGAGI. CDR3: CASSSSPGGAYGYTF. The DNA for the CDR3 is TGTGCCAGCAGTTCCTCCCCGGGGGGGGCCTATGGCTACACCTTC.

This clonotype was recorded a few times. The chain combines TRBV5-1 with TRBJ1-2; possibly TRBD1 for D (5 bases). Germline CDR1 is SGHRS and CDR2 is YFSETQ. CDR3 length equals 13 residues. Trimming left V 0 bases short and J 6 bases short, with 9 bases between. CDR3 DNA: TGCGCCAGCAGCTTGGTGGCAGGGAATGGCTACACCTTC. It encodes CASSLVAGNGYTF. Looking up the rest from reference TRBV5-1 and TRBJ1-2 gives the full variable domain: KAGVTQTPRYLIKTRGQQVTLSCSPISGHRSVSWYQQTPGQGLQFLFEYFSETQRNKGNFPGRFSGRQFSNSRSEMNVSTLELGDSALYLCASSLVAGNGYTFGSGTRLTVV.

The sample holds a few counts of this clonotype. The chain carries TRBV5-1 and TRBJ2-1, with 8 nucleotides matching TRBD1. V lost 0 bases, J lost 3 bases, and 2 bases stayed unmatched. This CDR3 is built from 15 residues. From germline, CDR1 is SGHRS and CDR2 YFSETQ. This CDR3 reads CASSLGTGIYNEQFF. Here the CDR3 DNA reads TGCGCCAGCAGCTTGGGGACAGGGATCTACAATGAGCAGTTCTTC.

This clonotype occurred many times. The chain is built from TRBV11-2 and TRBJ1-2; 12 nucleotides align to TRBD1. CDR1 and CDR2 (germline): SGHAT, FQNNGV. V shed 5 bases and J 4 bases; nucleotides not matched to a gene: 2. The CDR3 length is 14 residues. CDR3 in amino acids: CASSRDRGLYGYTF. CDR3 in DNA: TGTGCCAGCAGCCGGGACAGGGGGCTCTATGGCTACACCTTC.

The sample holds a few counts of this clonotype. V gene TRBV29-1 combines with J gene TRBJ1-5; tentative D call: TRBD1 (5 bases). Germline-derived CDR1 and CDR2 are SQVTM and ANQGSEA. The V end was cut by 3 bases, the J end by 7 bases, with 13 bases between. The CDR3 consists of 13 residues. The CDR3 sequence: CSVEGGRGQPQHF. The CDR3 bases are TGCAGCGTTGAGGGGGGTCGAGGGCAGCCCCAGCATTTT. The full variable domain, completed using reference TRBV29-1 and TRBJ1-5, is SAVISQKPSRDICQRGTSLTIQCQVDSQVTMMFWYRQQPGQSLTLIATANQGSEATYESGFVIDKFPISRPNLTFSTLTVSNMSPEDSSIYLCSVEGGRGQPQHFGDGTRLSIL.

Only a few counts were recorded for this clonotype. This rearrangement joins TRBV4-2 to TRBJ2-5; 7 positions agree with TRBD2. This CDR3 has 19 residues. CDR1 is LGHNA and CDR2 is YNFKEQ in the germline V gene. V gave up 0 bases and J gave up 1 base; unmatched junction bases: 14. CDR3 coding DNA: TGTGCCAGCAGCCAAGATTATAGCGGAGCGGGGACTCGCCAAGAGACCCAGTACTTC. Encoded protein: CASSQDYSGAGTRQETQYF.

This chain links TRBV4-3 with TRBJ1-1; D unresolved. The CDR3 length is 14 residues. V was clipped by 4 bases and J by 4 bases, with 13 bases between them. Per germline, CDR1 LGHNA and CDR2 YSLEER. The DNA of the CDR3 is TGCGCCAGCAGCCCGGCTGGGCGGGCCACTGAAGCTTTCTTT. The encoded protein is CASSPAGRATEAFF.

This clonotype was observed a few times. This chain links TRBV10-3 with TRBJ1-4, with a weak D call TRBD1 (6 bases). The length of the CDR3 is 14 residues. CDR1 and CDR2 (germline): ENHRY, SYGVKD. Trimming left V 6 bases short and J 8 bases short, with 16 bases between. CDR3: CAISQQGAFEKLFF. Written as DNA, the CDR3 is TGTGCCATCAGCCAACAGGGTGCTTTCGAAAAACTGTTTTTT.

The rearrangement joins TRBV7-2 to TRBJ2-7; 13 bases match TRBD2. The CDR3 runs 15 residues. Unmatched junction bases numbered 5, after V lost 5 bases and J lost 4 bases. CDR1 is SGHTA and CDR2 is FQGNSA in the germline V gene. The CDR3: CASSPRTSGGYEQYV. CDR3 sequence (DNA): TGTGCCAGCAGCCCCCGGACTAGCGGGGGTTACGAGCAGTACGTC.

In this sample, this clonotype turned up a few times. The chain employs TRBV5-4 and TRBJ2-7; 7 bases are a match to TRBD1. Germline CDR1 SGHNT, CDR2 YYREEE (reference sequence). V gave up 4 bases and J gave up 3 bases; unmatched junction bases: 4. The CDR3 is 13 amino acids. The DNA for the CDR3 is TGTGCCAGCAGCCCGGGACAGTGCTACGAGCAGTACGTC. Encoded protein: CASSPGQCYEQYV.

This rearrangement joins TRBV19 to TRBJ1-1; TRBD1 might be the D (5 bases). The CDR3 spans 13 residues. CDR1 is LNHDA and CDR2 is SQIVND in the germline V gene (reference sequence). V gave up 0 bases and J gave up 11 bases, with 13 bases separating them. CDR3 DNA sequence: TGTGCCAGTAGTATAGATTATTCGGGGACCGCTTTCTTT. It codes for CASSIDYSGTAFF.

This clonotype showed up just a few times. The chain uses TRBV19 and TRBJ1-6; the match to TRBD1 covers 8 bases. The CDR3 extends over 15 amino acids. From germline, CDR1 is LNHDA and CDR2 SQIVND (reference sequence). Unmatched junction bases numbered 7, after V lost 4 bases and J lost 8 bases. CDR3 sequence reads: CASSTQQGVYSPLHF. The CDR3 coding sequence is TGTGCCAGTAGTACCCAACAGGGGGTTTATTCACCCCTCCACTTT. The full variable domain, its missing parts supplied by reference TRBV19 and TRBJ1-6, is DGGITQSPKYLFRKEGQNVTLSCEQNLNHDAMYWYRQDPGQGLRLIYYSQIVNDFQKGDIAEGYSVSREKKESFPLTVTSAQKNPTAFYLCASSTQQGVYSPLHFGNGTRLTVT.

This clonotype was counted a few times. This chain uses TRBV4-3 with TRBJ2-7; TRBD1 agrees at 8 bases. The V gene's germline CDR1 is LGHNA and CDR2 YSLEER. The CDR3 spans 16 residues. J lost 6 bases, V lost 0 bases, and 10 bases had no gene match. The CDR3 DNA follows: TGCGCCAGCAGCCAAGATTACCAGGGGGCGGCGTCCGAGCAGTACTTC. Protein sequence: CASSQDYQGAASEQYF.

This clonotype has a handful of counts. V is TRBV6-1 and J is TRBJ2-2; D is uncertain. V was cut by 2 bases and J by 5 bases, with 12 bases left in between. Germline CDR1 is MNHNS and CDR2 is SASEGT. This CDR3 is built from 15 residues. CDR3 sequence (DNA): TGTGCCAGCAGTGAAACCCCAGCCGGGACCGGGGAGCTGTTTTTT. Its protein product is CASSETPAGTGELFF.

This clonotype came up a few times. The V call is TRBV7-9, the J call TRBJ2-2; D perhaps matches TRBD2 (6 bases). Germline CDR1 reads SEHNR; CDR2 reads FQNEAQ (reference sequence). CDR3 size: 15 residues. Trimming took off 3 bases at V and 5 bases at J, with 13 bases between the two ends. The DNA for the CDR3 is TGTGCCAGCAGCTTGGGACGGGGAGGAACCGGGGAGCTGTTTTTT. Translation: CASSLGRGGTGELFF.